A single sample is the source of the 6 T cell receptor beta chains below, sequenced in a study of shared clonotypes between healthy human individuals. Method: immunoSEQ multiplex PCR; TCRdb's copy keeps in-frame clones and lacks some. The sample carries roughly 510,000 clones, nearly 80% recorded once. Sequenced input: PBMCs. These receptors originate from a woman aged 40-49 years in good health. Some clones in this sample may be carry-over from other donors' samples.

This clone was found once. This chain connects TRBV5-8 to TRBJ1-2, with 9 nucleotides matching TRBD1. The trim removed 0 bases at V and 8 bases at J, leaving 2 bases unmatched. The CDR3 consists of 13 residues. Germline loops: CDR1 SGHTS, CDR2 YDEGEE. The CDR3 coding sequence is TGTGCCAGCAGCTTGGGACAGGGGGAAGGCTACACCTTC. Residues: CASSLGQGEGYTF.

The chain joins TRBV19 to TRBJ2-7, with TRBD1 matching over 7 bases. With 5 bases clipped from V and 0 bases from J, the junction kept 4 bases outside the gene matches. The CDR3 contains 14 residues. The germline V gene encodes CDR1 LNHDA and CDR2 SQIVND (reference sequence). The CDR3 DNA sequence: TGTGCCAGTAGTCACGGGACAGCCTCCTACGAGCAGTACTTC. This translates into CASSHGTASYEQYF.

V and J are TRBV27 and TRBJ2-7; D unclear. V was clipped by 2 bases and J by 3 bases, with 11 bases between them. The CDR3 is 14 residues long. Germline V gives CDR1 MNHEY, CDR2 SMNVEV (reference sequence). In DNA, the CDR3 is TGTGCCAGCAGTTTACGCGGAAACAGCTACGAGCAGTACTTC. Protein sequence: CASSLRGNSYEQYF.

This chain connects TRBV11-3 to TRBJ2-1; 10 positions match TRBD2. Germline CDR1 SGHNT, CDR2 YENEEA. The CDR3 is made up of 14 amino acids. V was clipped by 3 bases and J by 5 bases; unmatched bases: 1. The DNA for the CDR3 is TGTGCCAGCAGCTTTGGACTAGCGGACAATGAGCAGTTCTTC. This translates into CASSFGLADNEQFF. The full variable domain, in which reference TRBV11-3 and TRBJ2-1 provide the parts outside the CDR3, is EAGVVQSPRYKIIEKKQPVAFWCNPISGHNTLYWYLQNLGQGPELLIRYENEEAVDDSQLPKDRFSAERLKGVDSTLKIQPAELGDSAVYLCASSFGLADNEQFFGPGTRLTVL.

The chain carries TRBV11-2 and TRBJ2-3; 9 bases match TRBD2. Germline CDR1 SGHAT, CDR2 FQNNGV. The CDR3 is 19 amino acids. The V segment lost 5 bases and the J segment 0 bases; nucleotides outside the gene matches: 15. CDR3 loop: CASSAFSGSTRGSTDTQYF. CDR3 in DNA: TGTGCCAGCAGCGCGTTTAGCGGGAGTACGAGGGGCAGCACAGATACGCAGTATTTT.

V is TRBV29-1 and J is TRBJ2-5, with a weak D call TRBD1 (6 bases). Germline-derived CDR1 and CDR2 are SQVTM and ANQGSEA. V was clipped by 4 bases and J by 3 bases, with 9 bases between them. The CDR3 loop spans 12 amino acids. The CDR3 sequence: CSVGPGEETQYF. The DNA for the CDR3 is TGCAGCGTTGGACCAGGGGAAGAGACCCAGTACTTC.